What follows are 15 T cell receptor beta chains derived from one specimen sequenced in a study of T cell responses to AZD1222 COVID-19 vaccine. The data were produced by immunoSEQ multiplex PCR, yet TCRdb's version contains in-frame clones alone and is incomplete. The sample records about 63,000 clones, roughly 85% being singletons. The source material was peripheral blood, sampled 28 days after the second AZD1222 dose. These receptors came from an adult who received the AZD1222 COVID-19 vaccine.

V gene TRBV6-6 combines with J gene TRBJ1-5; no clear D. This CDR3 contains 14 residues. Germline lookup yields CDR1 MNHNY and CDR2 SVGAGI (reference sequence). Trimming shortened V by 2 bases and J by 2 bases, and 7 bases separated the two germline ends. This chain's CDR3 is CASSYLAGNQPQHF. The DNA for the CDR3 is TGTGCCAGCAGTTACCTGGCAGGCAATCAGCCCCAGCATTTT.

The rearrangement links TRBV27 to TRBJ1-5; perhaps TRBD1 as D (6 bases). Germline lookup yields CDR1 MNHEY and CDR2 SMNVEV (reference sequence). The germline V and J ends were trimmed by 5 bases and 1 base, with 9 bases remaining between them. The CDR3 runs 14 residues. The CDR3 loop reads CASSQDSSNQPQHF. CDR3 coding DNA: TGTGCCAGCAGTCAGGACAGCAGCAATCAGCCCCAGCATTTT.

V gene TRBV11-2 combines with J gene TRBJ2-3; D may be TRBD1 (5 bases). Looked up from germline, CDR1 is SGHAT and CDR2 is FQNNGV. The CDR3 spans 16 residues. V was clipped by 7 bases and J by 6 bases, with 23 bases between them. This CDR3 is CASTSSRGGGDDTQYF. Here the CDR3 DNA reads TGTGCCAGCACCTCCTCAAGGGGTGGCGGAGATGATACGCAGTATTTT.

This rearrangement joins TRBV5-6 to TRBJ2-2; D is uncertain. Between the trimmed V and J ends, which lost 6 bases and 12 bases, there was a span of 18 bases. Germline V gives CDR1 SGHDT, CDR2 YYEEEE. There are 13 residues in the CDR3. CDR3 sequence reads: CASKIFEEYQLFF. The CDR3 coding sequence is TGTGCCAGCAAAATATTCGAGGAATATCAGCTGTTTTTT.

This chain uses TRBV5-1 with TRBJ1-1, with D possibly matching TRBD1 (5 bases). There are 14 residues in the CDR3. V lost 1 base to trimming and J lost 6 bases, with 13 bases between them. The germline V gene encodes CDR1 SGHRS and CDR2 YFSETQ. DNA for the CDR3: TGCGCCAGCAGCTTGCTGGCAGGGTTTGCTGAAGCTTTCTTT. It is translated as CASSLLAGFAEAFF.

CDR3 in DNA: TGTGCCAGCAGCGAGGGGGCAGGGGGAGCTTTCTTT. Protein sequence: CASSEGAGGAFF. This chain links TRBV28 with TRBJ1-1; 7 nucleotides match TRBD1. The CDR3 sequence is 12 residues long. Germline V lookup: CDR1 MDHEN, CDR2 SYDVKM. Trimming removed 6 bases from V and 10 bases from J; junction bases left unmatched: 8.

V and J are TRBV5-1 and TRBJ2-1; either TRBD1 or TRBD2 may supply D (5 bases each). The germline V and J ends were trimmed by 0 bases and 7 bases, with 14 bases remaining between them. This CDR3 spans 15 amino acids. CDR1 and CDR2 from the germline V gene are SGHRS and YFSETQ. The CDR3 DNA sequence: TGCGCCAGCAGCTTGGGAGTAGGCAGGGAGAATGAGCAGTTCTTC. The encoded protein is CASSLGVGRENEQFF.

V usage is TRBV7-6 and J usage is TRBJ1-2; D perhaps matches TRBD1 (5 bases). There are 13 residues in the CDR3. Germline V lookup: CDR1 SGHVS, CDR2 FNYEAQ. The V end lost 5 bases, the J end lost 3 bases, and 10 bases lay between the germline ends. The CDR3 DNA is TGTGCCAGCAGCGGGGGTCAGGACTATGGCTACACCTTC. Its protein is CASSGGQDYGYTF.

The V call is TRBV20-1, the J call TRBJ1-5; a possible D gene is TRBD1 (5 bases). CDR1 DFQATT and CDR2 SNEGSKA come from the germline V gene (reference sequence). This CDR3 has 13 residues. The V and J ends lost 3 bases and 5 bases respectively, with 11 bases between them. The CDR3 region has the DNA TGCAGTGCTAGTGAGGGGTTAGATCAGCCCCAGCATTTT. It encodes CSASEGLDQPQHF.

This clone was counted only a few times. V usage is TRBV18 and J usage is TRBJ2-7; unclear D gene. This CDR3 is 14 amino acids long. Trimming took 2 bases from V and 1 from J, leaving 9 bases between them. Germline V gene lookup returns CDR1 KGHSH and CDR2 LQKENI. CDR3 protein: CASSPERMSYEQYF. CDR3 in DNA: TGTGCCAGCTCACCAGAAAGGATGTCCTACGAGCAGTACTTC.

The chain links TRBV6-2 or TRBV6-3 to TRBJ1-1; 7 bases agree with TRBD1. The germline V gene encodes CDR1 MNHEY and CDR2 SVGEGT. This CDR3 region has 15 residues. The J segment lost 1 base and the V segment lost 2 bases, leaving 4 bases of the junction unmatched. In DNA, the CDR3 is TGTGCCAGCAGTTACCCCGGGACAGAGAACACTGAAGCTTTCTTT. It is translated as CASSYPGTENTEAFF.

V gene TRBV4-1 combines with J gene TRBJ2-7, with D hard to call. Per the germline V gene, CDR1 is MGHRA and CDR2 is YSYEKL. The CDR3 extends over 15 amino acids. Trimming shortened V by 2 bases and J by 2 bases, and 13 bases separated the two germline ends. CDR3 protein: CASSQFLAGTYEQYF. The CDR3, as DNA: TGCGCCAGCAGCCAATTTCTTGCCGGAACCTACGAGCAGTACTTC.

CDR3: CASTLDSPGTQYF. The CDR3 nucleotides read TGTGCCAGCACCCTGGACTCTCCCGGGACGCAGTACTTC. The chain joins TRBV28 to TRBJ2-5; D might be TRBD1 or TRBD2, each matching 5 bases. Germline V gene sequence: CDR1 MDHEN, CDR2 SYDVKM. CDR3 length: 13 residues. V was trimmed by 7 bases and J by 11 bases, leaving 20 bases between them.

V gene TRBV19 combines with J gene TRBJ2-7, with 10 bases identical to TRBD1. Germline CDR1 reads LNHDA; CDR2 reads SQIVND (reference sequence). This CDR3 comprises 14 residues. Trimming at V came to 7 bases and at J to 2 bases, leaving 5 bases not matched to a gene. CDR3: CASIGTGDPYEQYF. CDR3 nucleotide sequence: TGTGCCAGTATCGGGACAGGGGACCCCTACGAGCAGTACTTC.

Here the CDR3 reads CASSLPTAQQFEKLFF. The CDR3 DNA is TGTGCCAGCAGCCTCCCCACGGCGCAACAATTTGAAAAACTGTTTTTT. The rearrangement joins TRBV7-7 to TRBJ1-4; D not resolved. The CDR3 runs 16 residues. The germline V and J ends were trimmed by 5 bases and 7 bases, with 20 bases remaining between them. CDR1 is SSHAT and CDR2 is FNYEAQ in the germline V gene (reference sequence). Together with reference TRBV7-7 and TRBJ1-4, the CDR3 gives the full variable domain: GAGVSQSPRYKVTKRGQDVTLRCDPISSHATLYWYQQALGQGPEFLTYFNYEAQPDKSGLPSDRFSAERPEGSISTLTIQRTEQRDSAMYRCASSLPTAQQFEKLFFGSGTQLSVL.